This entry concerns a single TCR beta chain. As yet, its antigen is unknown. This table comes from immunoSEQ multiplex PCR, and its TCRdb copy is limited to in-frame clones, with some not included. The table lists some 120,000 clones, around 83% of them singletons, with 25% to 35% in the top ten. The data originate from a study of T cell responses to AZD1222 COVID-19 vaccine. General study findings and limits: Close to half of all spike-specific TCRs reportedly target regions of the variants that are unmutated.

Germline V gene lookup returns CDR1 SGHTA and CDR2 FQGNSA. The CDR3 covers 14 residues. The germline V and J ends were trimmed by 5 bases and 7 bases, with 17 bases remaining between them. Sequenced here: peripheral blood, sampled 28 days after the second AZD1222 dose. The TCR originated in an adult who received the AZD1222 COVID-19 vaccine. The chain is built from TRBV7-2 and TRBJ1-1, with D possibly being TRBD1 (5 bases). CDR3 DNA: TGTGCCAGCAGCCCTAACACCTTCCAGGGTGAAGCTTTCTTT. Amino acids: CASSPNTFQGEAFF.